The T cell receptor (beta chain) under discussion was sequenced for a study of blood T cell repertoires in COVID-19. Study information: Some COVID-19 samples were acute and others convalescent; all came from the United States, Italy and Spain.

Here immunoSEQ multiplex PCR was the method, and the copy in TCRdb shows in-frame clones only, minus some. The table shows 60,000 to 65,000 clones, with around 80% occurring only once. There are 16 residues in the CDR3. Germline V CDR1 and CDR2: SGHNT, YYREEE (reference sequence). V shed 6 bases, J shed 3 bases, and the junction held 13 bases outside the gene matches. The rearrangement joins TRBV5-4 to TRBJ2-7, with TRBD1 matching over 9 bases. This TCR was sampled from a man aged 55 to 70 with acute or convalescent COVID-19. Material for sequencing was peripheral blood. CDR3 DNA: TGTGCCAGCACCAAGAGCCCGGGACAGGGTAGCTACGAGCAGTACTTC. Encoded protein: CASTKSPGQGSYEQYF.